This TCR beta chain was documented in a study of cytomegalovirus exposure and HLA in healthy donors. Germline CDR1 reads SQVTM; CDR2 reads ANQGSEA. V lost 3 bases and J lost 1; bases outside the gene matches: 7. This CDR3 spans 16 amino acids. PCR involved 60 Vbeta and 13 Jbeta primers. Clones were read by immunoSEQ multiplex PCR, and TCRdb kept only the in-frame ones, dropping some. The table records some 150,000 clones, roughly three quarters of them present only once. Likely unrecorded immune exposures existed in these nominally healthy donors. Specimen: PBMCs. The chain joins TRBV29-1 to TRBJ2-3; 10 bases align to TRBD2. This receptor was obtained from a woman in her 30s in good health and CMV-seronegative. The CDR3 protein is CSVDRLAGEGTDTQYF. CDR3 nucleotide sequence: TGCAGCGTTGATCGGCTAGCGGGGGAGGGCACAGATACGCAGTATTTT.